This TCR beta chain came from a study of CD8+ T cells in alopecia areata. CDR1 and CDR2 (germline): MGHDK, SYGVNS. The CDR3 has 9 amino acids. The authors extracted RNA and reverse transcribed it into cDNA as the sequencing template. Assay: immunoSEQ multiplex PCR; the TCRdb copy retains only in-frame clones and omits some. The data contain approximately 98,000 clones, 50% to 60% of them singletons. This rearrangement joins TRBV25-1 to TRBJ2-1, with D possibly matching TRBD2 (5 bases). The receptor's source is a human donor with alopecia areata. Sequencing used NKG2D-low CD8+ T cells sorted from blood. The CDR3 DNA follows: TGTGCTGACCGGGGTGAGCAGTTCTTC. Translated: CADRGEQFF. Full variable domain (rest looked up from reference TRBV25-1 and TRBJ2-1): EADIYQTPRYLVIGTGKKITLECSQTMGHDKMYWYQQDPGMELHLIHYSYGVNSTEKGDLSSESTVSRIRTEHFPLTLESARPSHTSQYLCADRGEQFFGPGTRLTVL.